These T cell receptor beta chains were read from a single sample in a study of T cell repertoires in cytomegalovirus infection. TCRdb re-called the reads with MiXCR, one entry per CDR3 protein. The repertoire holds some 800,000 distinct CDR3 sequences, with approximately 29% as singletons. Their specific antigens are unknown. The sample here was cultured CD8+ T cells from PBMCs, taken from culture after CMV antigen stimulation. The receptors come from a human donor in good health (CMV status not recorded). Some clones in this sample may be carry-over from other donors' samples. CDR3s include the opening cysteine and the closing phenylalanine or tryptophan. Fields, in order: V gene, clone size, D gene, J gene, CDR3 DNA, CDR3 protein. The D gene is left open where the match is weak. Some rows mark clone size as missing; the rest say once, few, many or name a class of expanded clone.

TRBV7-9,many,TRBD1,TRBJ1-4,TGTGCCAGCAGCCCAGGGACAGGCAAGGGTGAAAAACTGTTTTTT,CASSPGTGKGEKLFF
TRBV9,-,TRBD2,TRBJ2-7,TGTGCCAGCAGCGTAGCCCCAGTTTCGCGGGGGGCCCCCTACGAGCAGTACTTC,CASSVAPVSRGAPYEQYF
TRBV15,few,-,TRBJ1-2,TGTGCCACCAGCAGAGATACGGGGCTTACCATTCCCGTCACCTTC,CATSRDTGLTIPVTF
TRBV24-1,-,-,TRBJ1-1,TGTGCCACCAGTGACGGGGGGGGGACTGAAGCTTTCTTT,CATSDGGGTEAFF
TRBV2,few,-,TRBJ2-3,TGTGCCAGCAGGGGAAGTATGCAGTATTTT,CASRGSMQYF
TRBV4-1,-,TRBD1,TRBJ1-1,TGCGCCAGCAGCCAGCCTACAGGGGGAAGTGATGAAGCTTTCTTT,CASSQPTGGSDEAFF
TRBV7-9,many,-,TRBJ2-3,TGTGCCGCGATACTATCCGGGGGCCGCACAGATACGCAGTATTTT,CAAILSGGRTDTQYF
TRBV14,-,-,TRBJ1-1,TGTGCCAGCAGCCAGGACCCCGGGGATTTCACTGAAGCTTTCTTT,CASSQDPGDFTEAFF
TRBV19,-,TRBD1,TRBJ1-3,TGTGCCAGTAGTATATCCGTTACAGGGGTCGTCTCTGGAAACACCATATATTTT,CASSISVTGVVSGNTIYF
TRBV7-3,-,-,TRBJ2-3,TGTGCCAGCAGCTTTTTAGGCCTGGGGACAGATACGCAGTATTTT,CASSFLGLGTDTQYF
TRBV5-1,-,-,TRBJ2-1,TGCGCCAGCAGCACGGACGAGAGCTCCTACAATGAGCAGTTCTTC,CASSTDESSYNEQFF
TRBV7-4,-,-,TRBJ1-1,TGTGCCAGCAGACATGACAGGATGGCTTTCTTT,CASRHDRMAFF
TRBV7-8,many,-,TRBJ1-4,TGTGCCAGCAGCTTTTGGTTCGGGGGCAGAAATGAAAAACTGTTTTTT,CASSFWFGGRNEKLFF
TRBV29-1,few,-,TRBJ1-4,TGCAGCGCCGGGCAACAGGGACGAGGAGAAAAACTGTTTTTT,CSAGQQGRGEKLFF
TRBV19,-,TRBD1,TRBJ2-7,TGTGCCAGTAGTACTACCTGGACAGGGGGAGGCGAGCAGTACTTC,CASSTTWTGGGEQYF
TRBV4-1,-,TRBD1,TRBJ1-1,TGCGCCAGCAGCCGTCGACAGGGTTCTGAAGCTTTCTTT,CASSRRQGSEAFF
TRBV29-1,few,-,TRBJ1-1,TGCAGCGCCAAAAAGCAAACTGAAGCTTTCTTT,CSAKKQTEAFF
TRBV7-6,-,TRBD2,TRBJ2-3,TGTGCCAGCAGCTTCCTCCTGACTAGCCCAGATACGCAGTATTTT,CASSFLLTSPDTQYF
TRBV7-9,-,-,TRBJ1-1,TGTGCCAGCAGCGGAATTGAGAACACTGAAGCTTTCTTT,CASSGIENTEAFF
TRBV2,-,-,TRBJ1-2,TGTGCCAGCAGTGATCCCTCCGGGGTGAACTATGGCTACACCTTC,CASSDPSGVNYGYTF
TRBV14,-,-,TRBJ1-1,TGTGCCAGCAGCCTCAGGGTGGAGAACACTGAAGCTTTCTTT,CASSLRVENTEAFF
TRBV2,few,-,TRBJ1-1,TGTGCCAGCAGAACGGACGGACAGAACACTGAAGCTTTCTTT,CASRTDGQNTEAFF
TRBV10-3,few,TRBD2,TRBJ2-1,TGTGCCACCCTTCTGGGGGGGACGGGCAATGAGCAGTTCTTC,CATLLGGTGNEQFF
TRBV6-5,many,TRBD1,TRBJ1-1,TGTGCCAGCAGCTACAGGGGATTGAACACTGAAGCTTTCTTT,CASSYRGLNTEAFF
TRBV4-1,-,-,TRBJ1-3,TGCGCCAGCAGCTTCGGCTGGAGACAGAAGTATTCTGGAAACACCATATATTTT,CASSFGWRQKYSGNTIYF